This T cell receptor beta chain is drawn from a study of shared clonotypes between healthy human individuals. Study-wide background: Three plates were used per donor for CD4 naive, three for CD4 memory, two for CD8 naive and one for CD8 memory. Study observations and caveats: Naive subsets tended to show greater estimated richness than memory subsets.

Sequenced by immunoSEQ multiplex PCR; TCRdb stores in-frame clones only, minus some. The sample has around 940,000 clones, 76% seen once. Concerning this clone itself: Its antigen is not known.

Germline lookup yields CDR1 ENHRY and CDR2 SYGVKD. The germline V and J ends were trimmed by 4 bases and 7 bases, with 11 bases remaining between them. There are 14 residues in the CDR3. All donors qualified as healthy HIV-negative adults and had experienced no recent acute infections or vaccinations. The CD4+ fraction was divided into a CD45RA+ naive subset and a CD45RA-negative memory subset. The sample consisted of memory CD4+ T cells sorted from blood. Subset denoted: CD45RA-negative fraction. This TCR was recovered from a man between 18 and 29 years old in good health. The V and J genes are TRBV10-3 and TRBJ1-6, with D possibly being TRBD1 (6 bases). CDR3 loop: CAISVGGRNSPLHF. CDR3 DNA: TGTGCCATCAGTGTAGGGGGGAGAAATTCACCCCTCCACTTT.